The text below deals with one TCR beta chain. What it binds is not known. This CDR3 comprises 15 residues. Trimming stripped 4 bases from V and 0 bases from J, with 13 bases between. Germline assignment: CDR1 SGDLS and CDR2 YYNGEE. The source of the sample is a study of cytomegalovirus exposure and HLA in healthy donors. Whole-study context: The 120 or so validation repertoires were produced on the same platform as the 720 or so repertoires of the first cohort. This was reported in a later analysis. Study conclusions and caveats: Associated with cytomegalovirus, according to the listing, were approximately 160 TCR beta chains. High sensitivity and specificity were reportedly achieved when the classifier diagnosed cytomegalovirus status. Rare TCR sequences dominated, though some public TCRs recurred in many donors.

Libraries were prepared by immunoSEQ multiplex PCR; TCRdb keeps only in-frame clonotypes and omits some of them. Here the sample spans more than 300,000 clones, roughly 88% being singletons. The receptor was isolated from a woman under 30 in good health and CMV-seronegative. This sequence joins TRBV9 and TRBJ1-2; D call uncertain. The sequenced sample was PBMCs. Here the CDR3 DNA reads TGTGCCAGCAGCCCTACACAGTATTCTAACTATGGCTACACCTTC. Translating it yields CASSPTQYSNYGYTF.